The rows below give T cell receptor beta chains drawn from one sample of a study of blood T cell dynamics during melanoma immunotherapy. TCRdb keeps only in-frame clones here, not all; method: immunoSEQ multiplex PCR. This sample carries approximately 14,000 clones, just over 85% of them seen once, and the ten largest clones take 4% to 5.5%. Source: blood, taken from a patient treated with checkpoint blockade. The receptors come from a human donor with melanoma. Each CDR3 is given with its conserved first and last residue. Each record gives: V gene, CDR3 protein.

>TRBV7-9
CASSLHRGLGYNEQFF
>TRBV27
CASRQRRESQQFF
>TRBV27
CASSLGQGGVGQFF
>TRBV19
CASIAPERTGELFF
>TRBV7-2
CASSLGGNRGGETQYF
>TRBV28
CASLTAGGVNYNSPLHF
>TRBV11-3
CASSLVGAGTDTQYF
>TRBV19
CASSRTGGTYEQYF
>TRBV5-1
CASSKGLAGDGTDTQYF
>TRBV12-5
CASGLGDEQFF
>TRBV11-2
CASSSDSAFGAEQYF
>TRBV12-5
CASGLVGLAGEWKTGELFF
>TRBV9
CASTTGYTF
>TRBV30
CACRGPLGDTQYF
>TRBV9
CASSSGAGFPGTNEQFF
>TRBV15
CATSKDRAGEQYF
>TRBV6-5
CASSYSGQGFYGYTF
>TRBV7-9
CASSLDGGSGNTIYF
>TRBV4-2
CASSQGQGSTDTQYF
>TRBV7-2
CASSSGYDGYTF
>TRBV27
CASSLTYSSGNTIYF
>TRBV14
CASSRGPPNTEAFF
>TRBV6-1
CASSEAVKNTEAFF
>TRBV18
CASSPVPTGSSYNEQFF
>TRBV5-1
CASSFSGGSRLRSYEQYF
>TRBV11-2
CASSRQGPYEQYF
>TRBV30
CAWSVWGSENTEAFF
>TRBV5-1
CASSQGLGAKSIQYF
>TRBV19
CASRARGRTEAFF
>TRBV4-2
CASSQVLAVYNEQFF
>TRBV28
CASSFTGGYEQYF
>TRBV7-9
CASSPGSNEKLFF
>TRBV2
CASTEIYGYTF
>TRBV5-5
CASSPGLAGGPYEQFF
>TRBV28
CASLGINLGYTF
>TRBV28
CASSSPGPGETQYF
>TRBV4-2
CASSQAPGSYEQYF
>TRBV28
CASSRDPVMLELFF
>TRBV6-5
CASSYSVTVNTGELFF
>TRBV7-2
CASSLIGGYGYTF
>TRBV7-9
CASSLGPRTWATDTQYF
>TRBV29-1
CSAAGHSTSEYTGELFF
>TRBV7-6
CASSLGASAYEQYF
>TRBV25-1
CASSEPENTEAFF
>TRBV7-3
CASRAHPGGSYEQYF
>TRBV7-9
CASSLLWQGTYEQYF
>TRBV6-5
CASSPRLAGDGEQFF
>TRBV7-9
CASSLGQGNEKLFF